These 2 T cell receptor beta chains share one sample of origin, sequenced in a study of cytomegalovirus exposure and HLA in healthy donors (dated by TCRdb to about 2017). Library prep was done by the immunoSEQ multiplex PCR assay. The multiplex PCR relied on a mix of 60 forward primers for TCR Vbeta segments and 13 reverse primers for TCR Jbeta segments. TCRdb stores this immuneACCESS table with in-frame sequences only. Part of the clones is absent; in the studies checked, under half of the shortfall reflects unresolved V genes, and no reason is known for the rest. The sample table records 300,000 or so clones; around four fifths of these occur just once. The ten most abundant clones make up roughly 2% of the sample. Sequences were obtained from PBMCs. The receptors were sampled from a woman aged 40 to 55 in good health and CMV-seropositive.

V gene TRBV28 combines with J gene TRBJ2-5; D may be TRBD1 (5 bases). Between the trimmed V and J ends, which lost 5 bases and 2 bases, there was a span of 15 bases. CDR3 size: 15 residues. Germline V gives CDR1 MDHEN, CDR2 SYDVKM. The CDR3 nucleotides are TGTGCCAGCAGTCTCTTAGTCGGACAACAAGAGACCCAGTACTTC. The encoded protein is CASSLLVGQQETQYF.

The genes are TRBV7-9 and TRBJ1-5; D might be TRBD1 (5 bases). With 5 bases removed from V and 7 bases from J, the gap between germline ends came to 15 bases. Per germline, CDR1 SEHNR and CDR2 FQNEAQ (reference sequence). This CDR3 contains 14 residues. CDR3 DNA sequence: TGTGCCAGCAGCCCCGGGGGGTTGGGGCAGCCCCAGCATTTT. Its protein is CASSPGGLGQPQHF.